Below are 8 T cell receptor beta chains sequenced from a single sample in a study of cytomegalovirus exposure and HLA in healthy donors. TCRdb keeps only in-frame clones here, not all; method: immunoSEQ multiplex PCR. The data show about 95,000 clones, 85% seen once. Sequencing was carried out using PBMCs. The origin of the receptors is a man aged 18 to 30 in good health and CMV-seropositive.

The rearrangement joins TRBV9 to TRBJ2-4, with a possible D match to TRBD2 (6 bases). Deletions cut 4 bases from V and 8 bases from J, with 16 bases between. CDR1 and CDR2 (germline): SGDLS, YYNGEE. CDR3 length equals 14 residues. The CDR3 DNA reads TGTGCCAGCAGCCCGGGACTGGGTATACACATTCAGTACTTC. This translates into CASSPGLGIHIQYF.

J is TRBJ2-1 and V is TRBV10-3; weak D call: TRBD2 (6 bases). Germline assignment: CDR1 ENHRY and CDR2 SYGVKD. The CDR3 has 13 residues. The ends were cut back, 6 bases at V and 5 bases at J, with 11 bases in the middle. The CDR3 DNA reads TGTGCCATCAGACCGGGAGATGACAATGAGCAGTTCTTC. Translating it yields CAIRPGDDNEQFF.

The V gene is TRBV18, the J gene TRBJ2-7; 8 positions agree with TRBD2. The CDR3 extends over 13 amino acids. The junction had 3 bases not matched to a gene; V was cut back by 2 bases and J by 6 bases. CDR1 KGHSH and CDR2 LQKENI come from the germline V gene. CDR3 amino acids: CASSPSGRVEQYV. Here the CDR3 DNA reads TGTGCCAGCTCACCATCCGGGAGGGTCGAGCAGTACGTC.

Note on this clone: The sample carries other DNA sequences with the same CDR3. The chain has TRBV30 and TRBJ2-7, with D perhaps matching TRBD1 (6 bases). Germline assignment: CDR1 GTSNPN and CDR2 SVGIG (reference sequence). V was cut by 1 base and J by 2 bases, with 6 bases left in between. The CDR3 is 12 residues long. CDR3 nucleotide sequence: TGTGCCTGGAGTGGGACAGCCTACGAGCAGTACTTC. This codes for CAWSGTAYEQYF.

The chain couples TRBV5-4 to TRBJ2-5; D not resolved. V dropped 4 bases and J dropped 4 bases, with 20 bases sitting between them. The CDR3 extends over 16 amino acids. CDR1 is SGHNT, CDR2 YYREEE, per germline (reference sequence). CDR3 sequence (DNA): TGTGCCAGCAGCCCCGCTGGTTCGAAGTCCGGAGAGACCCAGTACTTC. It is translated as CASSPAGSKSGETQYF.

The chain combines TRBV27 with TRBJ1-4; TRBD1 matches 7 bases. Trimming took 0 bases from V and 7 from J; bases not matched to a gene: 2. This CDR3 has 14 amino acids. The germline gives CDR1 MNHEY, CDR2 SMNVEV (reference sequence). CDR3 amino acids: CASSLSAGGEKLFF. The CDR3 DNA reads TGTGCCAGCAGTTTATCGGCAGGGGGTGAAAAACTGTTTTTT.

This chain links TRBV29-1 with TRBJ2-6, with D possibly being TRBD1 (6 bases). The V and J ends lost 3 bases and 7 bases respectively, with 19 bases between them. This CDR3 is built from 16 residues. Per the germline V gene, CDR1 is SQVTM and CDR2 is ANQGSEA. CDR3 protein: CSVDLTGLGGANVLTF. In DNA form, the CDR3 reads TGCAGCGTTGATTTAACAGGGTTGGGTGGTGCCAACGTCCTGACTTTC.

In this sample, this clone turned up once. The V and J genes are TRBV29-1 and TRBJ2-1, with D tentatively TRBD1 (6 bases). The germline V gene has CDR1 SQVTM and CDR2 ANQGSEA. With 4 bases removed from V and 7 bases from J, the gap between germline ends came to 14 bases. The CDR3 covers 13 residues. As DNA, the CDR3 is TGCAGCGTTGCGGACAGTAGAGGAAATGAGCAGTTCTTC. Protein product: CSVADSRGNEQFF.